These T cell receptor beta chains were read from a single sample in a study of human T cells and chemical hapten exposure. Using its own MiXCR run on the RACE reads, TCRdb lists one record per CDR3 protein. The sample has 45,000 to 60,000 distinct CDR3 sequences, over 8% seen once. Material: whole blood, obtained in connection with sensitization to the hapten diphenylcyclopropenone (DPC). These receptors originate from a woman aged 40-49 years with alopecia areata. Some clones in this sample may be carry-over from other donors' samples. Each CDR3 is given with its conserved first and last residue. Fields, in order: J gene, V gene, D gene, clone size, CDR3 protein, CDR3 DNA. The D gene is left open where the match is weak. Clone sizes are given selectively: once, few, many, or a class where the clone is expanded.

J: TRBJ1-5
V: TRBV6-6
D: TRBD1
size: few
CDR3: CASRSQGVSNQPQHF
DNA: TGTGCCAGCAGGTCACAGGGGGTCAGCAATCAGCCCCAGCATTTT

J: TRBJ2-2
V: TRBV7-9
D: TRBD1
size: many
CDR3: CASSFAGTRGSNTGELFF
DNA: TGTGCCAGCAGCTTTGCCGGGACCAGGGGGTCTAACACCGGGGAGCTGTTTTTT

J: TRBJ2-7
V: TRBV29-1
D: TRBD1
size: many
CDR3: CSVADRGLGEQYF
DNA: TGCAGCGTTGCAGACAGGGGGCTCGGCGAGCAGTACTTC

J: TRBJ2-2
V: TRBV6-4
D: NA
size: many
CDR3: CASSDGGGTGELFF
DNA: TGTGCCAGCAGCGATGGGGGCGGCACCGGGGAGCTGTTTTTT

J: TRBJ1-2
V: TRBV18
D: NA
size: many
CDR3: CASSPTENYGYTF
DNA: TGTGCCAGCTCACCAACCGAAAACTATGGCTACACCTTC

J: TRBJ2-5
V: TRBV4-2
D: NA
size: many
CDR3: CASSQPGTPSTQYF
DNA: TGTGCCAGCAGCCAACCCGGGACTCCCAGCACCCAGTACTTC

J: TRBJ2-6
V: TRBV7-9
D: TRBD1
size: few
CDR3: CASSGLDRAGANVLTF
DNA: TGTGCCAGCAGCGGACTGGACAGGGCGGGGGCCAACGTCCTGACTTTC

J: TRBJ2-1
V: TRBV7-6
D: TRBD2
size: NA
CDR3: CASSPAGSSYNEQFF
DNA: TGTGCCAGCAGTCCAGCGGGGAGCTCCTACAATGAGCAGTTCTTC

J: TRBJ1-5
V: TRBV27
D: TRBD1
size: many
CDR3: CASSQGVNQPQHF
DNA: TGTGCCAGCAGTCAGGGGGTTAATCAGCCCCAGCATTTT

J: TRBJ2-1
V: TRBV6-6
D: TRBD2
size: many
CDR3: CASSYLAGGVYEQFF
DNA: TGTGCCAGCAGTTACCTAGCGGGGGGTGTCTATGAGCAGTTCTTC

J: TRBJ2-4
V: TRBV4-3
D: NA
size: many
CDR3: CASSQMGGPLAKNIQYF
DNA: TGCGCCAGCAGCCAAATGGGGGGCCCTCTAGCCAAAAACATTCAGTACTTC

J: TRBJ1-6
V: TRBV19
D: NA
size: many
CDR3: CATSAPPRGNSPLHF
DNA: TGTGCCACCTCAGCCCCCCCCAGGGGAAATTCACCCCTCCACTTT

J: TRBJ2-1
V: TRBV7-7
D: TRBD1
size: few
CDR3: CASSLGLKQGHGVDNEQFF
DNA: TGTGCCAGCAGCTTAGGTCTAAAACAGGGGCACGGGGTAGACAATGAGCAGTTCTTC

J: TRBJ2-3
V: TRBV5-1
D: NA
size: many
CDR3: CASSLEGADTQYF
DNA: TGCGCCAGCAGCTTGGAGGGGGCAGATACGCAGTATTTT

J: TRBJ2-3
V: TRBV9
D: NA
size: many
CDR3: CASNVEGLTDTQYF
DNA: TGTGCCAGCAACGTGGAGGGTTTGACCGATACGCAGTATTTT

J: TRBJ2-7
V: TRBV7-2
D: TRBD1
size: many
CDR3: CASNLGQGGYEQYF
DNA: TGTGCCAGCAATCTGGGACAGGGGGGCTACGAGCAGTACTTC

J: TRBJ2-2
V: TRBV6-4
D: TRBD1
size: many
CDR3: CASSPGQGNTGELFF
DNA: TGTGCCAGCAGCCCGGGACAGGGGAACACCGGGGAGCTGTTTTTT

J: TRBJ1-2
V: TRBV30
D: TRBD1
size: many
CDR3: CAWSAGQGAGNYGYTF
DNA: TGTGCCTGGAGTGCGGGACAGGGGGCAGGGAACTATGGCTACACCTTC

J: TRBJ1-1
V: TRBV5-6
D: TRBD1
size: NA
CDR3: CASSLGDSRLLNTEAFF
DNA: TGTGCCAGCAGCTTGGGGGACAGCCGACTACTGAACACTGAAGCTTTCTTT

J: TRBJ2-7
V: TRBV3-1
D: TRBD1
size: few
CDR3: CASSPFGQGPSYEQYF
DNA: TGTGCCAGCAGCCCTTTTGGACAGGGGCCCTCCTACGAGCAGTACTTC

J: TRBJ2-7
V: TRBV5-1
D: TRBD2
size: few
CDR3: CASNREAGGARSYEQYF
DNA: TGCGCCAGTAACCGGGAGGCGGGGGGCGCCAGGTCCTACGAGCAGTACTTC

J: TRBJ1-5
V: TRBV27
D: TRBD1
size: many
CDR3: CASRRTGRNQPQHF
DNA: TGTGCCAGCAGACGGACAGGGCGAAATCAGCCCCAGCATTTT

J: TRBJ1-1
V: TRBV12-3/TRBV12-4
D: TRBD1
size: many
CDR3: CASRQTGGTEAFF
DNA: TGTGCCAGCAGGCAGACAGGGGGCACTGAAGCTTTCTTT

J: TRBJ2-7
V: TRBV20-1
D: NA
size: NA
CDR3: CSALVGDAHEQYF
DNA: TGCAGTGCCCTAGTAGGGGACGCCCACGAGCAGTACTTC

J: TRBJ2-7
V: TRBV6-1
D: NA
size: NA
CDR3: CASTPEQYF
DNA: TGTGCCAGCACCCCCGAGCAGTACTTC

J: TRBJ2-1
V: TRBV7-2
D: NA
size: few
CDR3: CASSYPRTYNEQFF
DNA: TGTGCCAGCAGCTACCCCCGAACCTACAATGAGCAGTTCTTC

J: TRBJ2-5
V: TRBV5-6
D: NA
size: NA
CDR3: CASSLMVRQQETQYF
DNA: TGTGCCAGCAGCCTAATGGTTAGACAGCAAGAGACCCAGTACTTC

J: TRBJ1-5
V: TRBV7-2
D: NA
size: NA
CDR3: CASSQRGYSNQPQHF
DNA: TGTGCCAGCAGCCAAAGGGGCTATAGCAATCAGCCCCAGCATTTT

J: TRBJ2-3
V: TRBV20-1
D: NA
size: many
CDR3: CSAPPSGSTDTQYF
DNA: TGCAGTGCCCCCCCAAGCGGTAGCACAGATACGCAGTATTTT

J: TRBJ1-2
V: TRBV7-6
D: NA
size: NA
CDR3: CASSLSDSDYGYTF
DNA: TGTGCCAGCAGCCTCTCGGACAGTGACTATGGCTACACCTTC